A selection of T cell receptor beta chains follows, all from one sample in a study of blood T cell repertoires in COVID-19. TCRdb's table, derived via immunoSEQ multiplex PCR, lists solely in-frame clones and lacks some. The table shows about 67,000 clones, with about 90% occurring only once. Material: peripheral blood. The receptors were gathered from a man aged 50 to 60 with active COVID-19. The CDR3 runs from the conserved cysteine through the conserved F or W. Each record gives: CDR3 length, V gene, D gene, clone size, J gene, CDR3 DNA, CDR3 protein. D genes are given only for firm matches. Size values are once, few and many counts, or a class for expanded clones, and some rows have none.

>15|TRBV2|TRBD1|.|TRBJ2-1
TGTGCCAGCAGCGGGACAGGGGGCGCAGGGAATGAGCAGTTCTTC
CASSGTGGAGNEQFF
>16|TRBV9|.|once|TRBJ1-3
TGTGCCAGCAGCGTAGCCGGGAGCAGCTCTGGAAACACCATATATTTT
CASSVAGSSSGNTIYF
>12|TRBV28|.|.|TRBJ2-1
TGTGCCAGCAGGGGGCCCGTGGTTGAGCAGTTCTTC
CASRGPVVEQFF
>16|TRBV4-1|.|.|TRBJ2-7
TGCGCCAGCAGCCGTCTTGAGTTAGGAGGGGCCTACGAGCAGTACTTC
CASSRLELGGAYEQYF
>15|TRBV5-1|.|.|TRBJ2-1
TGCGCCAGCAGCTTGGGGGGGGGCGAGAACAATGAGCAGTTCTTC
CASSLGGGENNEQFF
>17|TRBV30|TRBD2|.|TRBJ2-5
TGTGCCTGGAGTAACGATTGGGCGGGAGGGCCCTCGAAGACCCAGTACTTC
CAWSNDWAGGPSKTQYF
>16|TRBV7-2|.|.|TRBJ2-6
TGTGCCAGCAGCGTACAGGGCCGCTCTGGGGCCAACGTCCTGACTTTC
CASSVQGRSGANVLTF
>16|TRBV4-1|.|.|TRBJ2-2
TGCGCCAGCAGCCGACCAACATTGGAGAACCGCGGGGAGCTGTTTTTT
CASSRPTLENRGELFF
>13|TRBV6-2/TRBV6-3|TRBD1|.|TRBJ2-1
TGTGCCAGCAGTTCGCACAGGGGAGATGAGCAGTTCTTC
CASSSHRGDEQFF
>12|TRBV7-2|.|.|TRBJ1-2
TGTGCCAGCAGCTATATCAACTATGGCTACACCTTC
CASSYINYGYTF
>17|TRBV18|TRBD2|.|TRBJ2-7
TGTGCCAGCTCAGTACTAGCGGGAGGGGATAAAGGTGGCGAGCAGTACTTC
CASSVLAGGDKGGEQYF
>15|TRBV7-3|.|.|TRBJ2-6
TGTGCCAGCAGCCCCCAACATTCTGGGGCCAACGTCCTGACTTTC
CASSPQHSGANVLTF
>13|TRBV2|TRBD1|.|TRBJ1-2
TGTGCCAGCAGTTCACAGGGGTTCTATGGCTACACCTTC
CASSSQGFYGYTF
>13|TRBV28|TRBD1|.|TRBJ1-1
TGTGCCGTTTCAGGGGGCGCGGGTTCGAGTGCTTTCTTT
CAVSGGAGSSAFF
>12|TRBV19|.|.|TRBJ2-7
TGTGCCAGTAGTGACTGGTCCTACGAGCAGTACTTC
CASSDWSYEQYF
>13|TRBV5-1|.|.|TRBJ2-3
TGCGCCAGCAGCTTGGGACAGACAGATACGCAGTATTTT
CASSLGQTDTQYF
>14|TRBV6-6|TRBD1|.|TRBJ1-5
TGTGCCAGCACCAGACAGGGAGGCAATCAGCCCCAGCATTTT
CASTRQGGNQPQHF
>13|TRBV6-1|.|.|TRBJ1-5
TGTGCCAGCAGTGAAGCCCGGGGACAGCCCCAGCATTTT
CASSEARGQPQHF
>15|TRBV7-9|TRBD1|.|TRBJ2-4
TGTGCCAGCAGCGCCGCCGGGACAGGCTTGAACATTCAGTACTTC
CASSAAGTGLNIQYF
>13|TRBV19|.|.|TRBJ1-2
TGTGCCAGTACCCTAGCAGGCGCCTATGGCTACACCTTC
CASTLAGAYGYTF
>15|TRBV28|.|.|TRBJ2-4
TGTGCCAGCAGTTTATCAGGGGCCCCCAAAAACATTCAGTACTTC
CASSLSGAPKNIQYF
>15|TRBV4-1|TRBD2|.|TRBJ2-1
TGCGCCAGCAGCCGTAGGCTAGCGGGGGGCAATGAGCAGTTCTTC
CASSRRLAGGNEQFF
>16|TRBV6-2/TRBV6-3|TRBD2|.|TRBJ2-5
TGTGCCAGCAGTTTCGTCCTAGCGGGGGCTGGCGGGACCCAGTACTTC
CASSFVLAGAGGTQYF
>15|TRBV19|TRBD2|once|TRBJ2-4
TGTGCCAGTAGCCCAGCGGGGGGGGACAAAAACATTCAGTACTTC
CASSPAGGDKNIQYF
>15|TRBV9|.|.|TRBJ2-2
TGTGCCAGCAGCTCTAGAGGAGCCGGAACCGGGGAGCTGTTTTTT
CASSSRGAGTGELFF
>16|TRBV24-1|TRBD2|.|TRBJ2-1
TGTGCCACCAGTGATCAGACTAGCGGGGGAAATCCATGGCAGTTCTTC
CATSDQTSGGNPWQFF
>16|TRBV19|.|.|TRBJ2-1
TGTGCCAGTAGTATATTGTCAGGGGCCGGCTACAATGAGCAGTTCTTC
CASSILSGAGYNEQFF
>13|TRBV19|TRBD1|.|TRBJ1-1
TGTGCCAGTAAAACGACAGGGGGGACTGAAGCTTTCTTT
CASKTTGGTEAFF
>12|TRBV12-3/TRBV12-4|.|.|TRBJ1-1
TGTGCCAGCAGCCCCGGGAACACTGAAGCTTTCTTT
CASSPGNTEAFF
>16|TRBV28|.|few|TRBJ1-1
TGTGCCAGCAGTTTCTTAAATCACAGGAAGAGCACTGAAGCTTTCTTT
CASSFLNHRKSTEAFF
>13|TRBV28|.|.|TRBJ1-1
TGTGCCAGCAGGGAGGTAAGGGTGACTGAAGCTTTCTTT
CASREVRVTEAFF
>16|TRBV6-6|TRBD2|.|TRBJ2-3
TGTGCCAGCAGTTCCTGGACTAGCGGGGGGGCGGATACGCAGTATTTT
CASSSWTSGGADTQYF
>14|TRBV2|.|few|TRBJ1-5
TGTGCCAGCAGTGGGCAGGGGATCAATCAGCCCCAGCATTTT
CASSGQGINQPQHF
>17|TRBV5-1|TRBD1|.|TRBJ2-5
TGCGCCAGCAGCTCTACTGGACAGGGGGCTGAGGTAGAGACCCAGTACTTC
CASSSTGQGAEVETQYF
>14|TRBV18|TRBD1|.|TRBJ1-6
TGTGCCAGCTCACAGGACAGGGGCAATTCACCCCTCCACTTT
CASSQDRGNSPLHF
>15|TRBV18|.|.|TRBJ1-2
TGTGCCAGCTCACCTTCGAGGGATAATGCCTATGGCTACACCTTC
CASSPSRDNAYGYTF
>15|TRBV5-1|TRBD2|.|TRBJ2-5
TGCGCCAGCAGCTTGAATCCTAGCGGACAAGAGACCCAGTACTTC
CASSLNPSGQETQYF
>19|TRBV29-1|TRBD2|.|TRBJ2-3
TGCAGCGTCGGGAGAACGACTAGCGAAACACATACTAGCACAGATACGCAGTATTTT
CSVGRTTSETHTSTDTQYF
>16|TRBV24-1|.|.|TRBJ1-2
TGTGCCACCAGTGCTGGCGGCCGGGAGGTTAACTATGGCTACACCTTC
CATSAGGREVNYGYTF
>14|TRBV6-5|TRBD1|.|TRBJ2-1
TGTGCCAGCAGCCGGGACAGGGGGGGAAATGAGCAGTTCTTC
CASSRDRGGNEQFF
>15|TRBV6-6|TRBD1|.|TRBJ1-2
TGTGCCAGCAGTTACCCCCAGACAGGGCGAGATGGCTACACCTTC
CASSYPQTGRDGYTF
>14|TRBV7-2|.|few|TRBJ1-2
TGTGCCAGCAGCTTAAGCAGGGGACACTATGGCTACACCTTC
CASSLSRGHYGYTF
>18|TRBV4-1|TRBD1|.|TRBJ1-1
TGCGCCAGCAGCGCGAATCGAGGGGGCTTAATGAGGATCCCTGAAGCTTTCTTT
CASSANRGGLMRIPEAFF
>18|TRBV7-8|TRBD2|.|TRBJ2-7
TGTGCCAGCAGCAATACCGGGACTAGCGGGGGGCCGATATCTAAGCAGTACTTC
CASSNTGTSGGPISKQYF
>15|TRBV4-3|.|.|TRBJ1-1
TGCGCCAGCAGTTCCCATCAACGAGCTACGTCTGAAGCTTTCTTT
CASSSHQRATSEAFF
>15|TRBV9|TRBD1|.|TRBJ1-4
TGTGCCAGCAGCTCCTTGACAGGGGAAAATGAAAAACTGTTTTTT
CASSSLTGENEKLFF
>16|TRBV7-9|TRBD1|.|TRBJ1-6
TGTGCCAGCAGCTTACGACCGACAGGGTATAATTCACCCCTCCACTTT
CASSLRPTGYNSPLHF
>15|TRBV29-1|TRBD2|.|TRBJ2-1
TGCAGCGTTCCGACTAGCGGGAGGTCCTACAATGAGCAGTTCTTC
CSVPTSGRSYNEQFF
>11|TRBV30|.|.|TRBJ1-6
TGTGCCTGGAGTGTGGCTCTCCTCCTCCACTTT
CAWSVALLLHF
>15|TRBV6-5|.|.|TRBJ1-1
TGTGCCAGCAGTTACTCAGAGGCGGGACTTCTCGGAGCTTTCTTT
CASSYSEAGLLGAFF
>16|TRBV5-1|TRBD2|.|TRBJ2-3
TGCGCCAGCAGCTCTGGGACTAGCGGGGAGGCAGATACGCAGTATTTT
CASSSGTSGEADTQYF
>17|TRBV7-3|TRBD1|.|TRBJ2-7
TGTGCCAGCAGCTTAGTTGGGACAGGGGGCGCGAACTACGAGCAGTACTTC
CASSLVGTGGANYEQYF
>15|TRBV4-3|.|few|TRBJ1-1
TGCGCCAGCAGCCAAGTCTTCAGGGTGGAGACTGAAGCTTTCTTT
CASSQVFRVETEAFF
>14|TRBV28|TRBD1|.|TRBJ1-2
TGTGCCAGTGAAACCGGGACAGGGCTTAATGGCTACACCTTC
CASETGTGLNGYTF